The next 4 T cell receptor beta chains were all read from a single sample in a study of cytotoxic CD8 clonotypes in ibrutinib-treated CLL. Generated by immunoSEQ multiplex PCR, the TCRdb table keeps only in-frame clones and is missing some. The table lists 90,000 to 150,000 clones, 50% to 65% of them singletons, with about 40% in the top ten. The sequencing here drew on PBMCs, taken after 24 months of ibrutinib treatment. Receptors originate from a human donor with chronic lymphocytic leukemia.

The chain is built from TRBV18 and TRBJ2-1, with D unresolved. This CDR3 is built from 13 residues. The V gene's germline CDR1 is KGHSH and CDR2 LQKENI. With 0 bases removed from V and 6 bases from J, the gap between germline ends came to 6 bases. The CDR3 sequence: CASSPPSSNEQFF. The DNA for the CDR3 is TGTGCCAGCTCACCACCCAGCAGCAATGAGCAGTTCTTC.

This clone appeared a few times. The chain links TRBV6-4 to TRBJ2-7, with TRBD2 matching over 7 bases. The length of the CDR3 is 14 residues. The germline V gene encodes CDR1 MRHNA and CDR2 SNTAGT. The J segment lost 0 bases and the V segment lost 5 bases, leaving 4 bases of the junction unmatched. CDR3 DNA: TGTGCCAGCAGTCTGGGCGGGAGCTCCTACGAGCAGTACTTC. Its translation: CASSLGGSSYEQYF.

This clone was recorded only once. V is TRBV7-2 and J is TRBJ2-1; possibly TRBD2 for D (5 bases). This CDR3 comprises 14 residues. With 5 bases removed from V and 7 bases from J, the gap between germline ends came to 15 bases. Germline V gives CDR1 SGHTA, CDR2 FQGNSA. The CDR3: CASSAMGGLNEQFF. In DNA, the CDR3 is TGTGCCAGCAGCGCAATGGGCGGGTTAAATGAGCAGTTCTTC.

This clone was detected a few times. The rearrangement joins TRBV25-1 to TRBJ1-2; TRBD1 is a possible D gene (5 bases). Trimming removed 6 bases at V and 2 bases at J, with 10 bases between. The CDR3 has 13 amino acids. Germline CDR1 MGHDK, CDR2 SYGVNS. The CDR3 protein is CASRGTENYGYTF. The CDR3 bases are TGTGCCAGCAGAGGGACCGAGAACTATGGCTACACCTTC.